The source of this T cell receptor beta chain is a study of radiation and T cells in renal cell carcinoma. Study outcomes and limitations: No pretreatment tumor biopsies were available for baseline clonotypes.

CDR3 size: 15 residues. V lost 0 bases, J lost 4 bases, and 10 bases lay in between. The germline V gene encodes CDR1 SGHAT and CDR2 FQNNGV. Notes on this clone: No antigen is known for it.

Specified time point: blood 4 weeks post-SBRT, at nephrectomy. The treatment is: 15 Gy SBRT to primary tumor, nephrectomy 4 weeks later. Nephrectomy followed 15 Gy stereotactic body radiation by 4 weeks. Serial blood draws occurred at baseline and 2 and 4 weeks post-SBRT. Sequenced by immunoSEQ multiplex PCR; TCRdb stores in-frame clones only, minus some. The repertoire holds tens of thousands of clones, with 75% to 90% as singletons. The TCR originated in a woman between 55 and 75 years old with renal cell carcinoma. Sequencing was performed on blood, taken from a patient whose treatment included radiotherapy and nephrectomy. The chain recombines TRBV11-2 with TRBJ2-1; tentatively, D is TRBD2 (6 bases). CDR3 sequence (DNA): TGTGCCAGCAGCTTAGATGCACTAGCTTACAATGAGCAGTTCTTC. Amino acid sequence: CASSLDALAYNEQFF.